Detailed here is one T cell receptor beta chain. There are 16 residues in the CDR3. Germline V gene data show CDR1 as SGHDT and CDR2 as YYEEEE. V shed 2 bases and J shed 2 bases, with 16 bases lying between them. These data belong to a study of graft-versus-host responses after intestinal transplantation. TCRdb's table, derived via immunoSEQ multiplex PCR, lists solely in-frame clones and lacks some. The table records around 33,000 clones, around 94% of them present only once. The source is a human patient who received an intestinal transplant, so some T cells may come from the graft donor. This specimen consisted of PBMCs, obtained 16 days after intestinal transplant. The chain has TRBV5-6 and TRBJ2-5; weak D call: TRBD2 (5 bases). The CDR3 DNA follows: TGTGCCAGCAGCTTTACTAGGTTCTTCTTACAAGAGACCCAGTACTTC. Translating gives CASSFTRFFLQETQYF.